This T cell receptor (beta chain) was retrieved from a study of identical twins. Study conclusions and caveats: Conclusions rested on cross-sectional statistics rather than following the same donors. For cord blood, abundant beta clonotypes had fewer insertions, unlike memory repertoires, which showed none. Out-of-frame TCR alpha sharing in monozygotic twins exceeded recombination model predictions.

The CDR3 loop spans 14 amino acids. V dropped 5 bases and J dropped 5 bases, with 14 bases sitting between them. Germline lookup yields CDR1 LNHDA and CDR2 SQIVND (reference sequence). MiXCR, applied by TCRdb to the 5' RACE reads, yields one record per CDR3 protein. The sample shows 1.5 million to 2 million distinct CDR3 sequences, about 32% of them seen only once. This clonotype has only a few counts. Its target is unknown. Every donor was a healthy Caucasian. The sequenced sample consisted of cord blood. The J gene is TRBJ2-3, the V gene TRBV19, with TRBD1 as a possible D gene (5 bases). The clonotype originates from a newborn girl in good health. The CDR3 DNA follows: TGTGCCAGTAGTCGCAGGGTAGGACGAGATACGCAGTATTTT. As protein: CASSRRVGRDTQYF.